The clone carrying this TCR beta chain occurred many times. Its cognate antigen is unknown. Cells are PBMCs isolated from more than 8.5 ml of fresh blood. Amplified regions were TCR beta CDR3 sequences from RNA transcripts. Researchers ran a first-round RT-PCR on the TCR CDR3 using the HTBI primer set. TCRdb reprocessed the multiplex PCR reads with MiXCR, giving one entry per CDR3 protein. In the table there are 300,000 to 500,000 distinct CDR3 sequences, about 15% of which are singletons. The record originates from a study of T cells in Graves' hyperthyroidism and ophthalmopathy. Study results and caveats: Blood samples included most of the expanded thyroid clonotypes exceeding 0.001.

The sequencing input was blood. The origin of this receptor is a woman aged 30 to 39 with Graves' hyperthyroidism.

CDR3 bases: TGCGCCAGCAGCCCGGGACAGGGGGCGAGAGAGCAGTTCTTC. As protein: CASSPGQGAREQFF. The chain couples TRBV5-1 to TRBJ2-1; TRBD1 matches 12 bases. This CDR3 has 14 amino acids. V lost 4 bases to trimming and J lost 10 bases; unmatched junction nucleotides: 6. Germline V CDR1 and CDR2: SGHRS, YFSETQ.